A single sample gave rise to the 22 T cell receptor beta chains below, sequenced in a study of post-analysis software for immune sequencing data. Study conclusions and caveats: Relative to controls, patients had about five TRBV segments at higher frequency, with TRBV5-6, TRBV5-1 and TRBV20-1 among these.

TCR beta cDNA libraries included unique molecular identifiers. TCRdb used MiXCR to reprocess the PCR reads, holding one entry per CDR3 protein. Of over 700,000 distinct CDR3 sequences in the sample, 25% to 30% are singletons; the top ten hold around 0.56%. What these receptors recognize is not known. The sample was blood. Receptor source: a girl aged 5-17 years with multiple sclerosis.

V gene TRBV6-6 combines with J gene TRBJ2-7, with 8 bases fitting TRBD2. The CDR3 totals 13 residues. Germline assignment: CDR1 MNHNY and CDR2 SVGAGI (reference sequence). V lost 8 bases to trimming and J lost 3 bases; unmatched junction nucleotides: 6. The CDR3 protein is CASLREDNYEQYF. The CDR3 DNA follows: TGTGCCAGCTTGCGGGAGGATAACTACGAGCAGTACTTC.

V usage is TRBV4-1 and J usage is TRBJ2-7; 10 bases fit TRBD2. The CDR3 has 17 residues. CDR1 is MGHRA, CDR2 YSYEKL, per germline. Germline trimming cut 0 bases from V and 1 base from J; bases unmatched to any gene: 6. The CDR3 region has the DNA TGCGCCAGCAGCCAAGATACCAGCGGGAGGGCTTCCTACGAGCAGTACTTC. As protein: CASSQDTSGRASYEQYF.

This rearrangement joins TRBV18 to TRBJ1-6; D gene uncertain. Per germline, CDR1 KGHSH and CDR2 LQKENI. With 1 base removed from V and 7 bases from J, the gap between germline ends came to 11 bases. This CDR3 spans 15 amino acids. CDR3 protein: CASSPREASNSPLHF. The CDR3 DNA is TGTGCCAGCTCACCACGAGAGGCGAGCAATTCACCCCTCCACTTT.

About this clonotype: At one end the junction does not follow the germline gene, possibly because of a read error. This sequence joins TRBV13 and TRBJ2-1; D perhaps matches TRBD2 (5 bases). The CDR3 contains 13 residues. Looked up from germline, CDR1 is PRHDT and CDR2 is FYEKMQ (reference sequence). CDR3 DNA sequence: TGTACCAGCAGCTTAGGAGAGGAGGATGAGCAGTTCTTC. Its protein product is CTSSLGEEDEQFF.

This clonotype was found a few times. The rearrangement uses TRBV27 and TRBJ2-5; 12 nucleotides align to TRBD2. Per germline, CDR1 MNHEY and CDR2 SMNVEV (reference sequence). Trimming at V came to 9 bases and at J to 4 bases, leaving 6 bases not matched to a gene. CDR3 length equals 14 residues. The chain's CDR3 is CASRPGLAGETQYF. The CDR3, as DNA: TGTGCCAGTCGACCGGGACTAGCGGGAGAGACCCAGTACTTC.

This clonotype showed up just a few times. This chain connects TRBV29-1 to TRBJ1-2, with a weak D call TRBD1 (5 bases). This CDR3 is 16 amino acids long. Trimming removed 0 bases from V and 3 bases from J, with 17 bases in between. Germline CDR1 is SQVTM and CDR2 is ANQGSEA. The CDR3 region is CSVEDGRTKEDYGYTF. The CDR3 coding sequence is TGCAGCGTTGAAGATGGAAGGACAAAGGAGGACTATGGCTACACCTTC.

The sample holds many counts of this clonotype. The gene calls are TRBV7-2 and TRBJ1-5; 10 positions match TRBD1. V dropped 1 base and J dropped 6; count of bases not matched to a gene: 6. Germline CDR1 is SGHTA and CDR2 is FQGNSA. The CDR3 has 16 residues. CDR3 protein: CASSLGGTGAFQPQHF. In DNA, the CDR3 is TGTGCCAGCAGCTTAGGGGGGACAGGGGCCTTTCAGCCCCAGCATTTT.

The chain has TRBV27 and TRBJ2-3; 13 bases line up with TRBD2. Germline CDR1 MNHEY, CDR2 SMNVEV (reference sequence). This CDR3 comprises 16 residues. V was clipped by 6 bases and J by 2 bases; unmatched bases: 5. In nucleotides, the CDR3 is TGTGCCAGCAGCCTCACTAGCGGGAGGGCCACAGATACGCAGTATTTT. It yields the protein CASSLTSGRATDTQYF.

This clonotype turned up a few times. The chain joins TRBV20-1 to TRBJ2-7, with D perhaps TRBD2 (5 bases). Trimming removed 2 bases from V and 3 bases from J, with 8 bases in between. This CDR3 comprises 12 residues. CDR1 and CDR2 from the germline V gene are DFQATT and SNEGSKA (reference sequence). The CDR3 nucleotides read TGCAGTGCTAGATCCCGGGACTACGAGCAGTACTTC. Translating gives CSARSRDYEQYF.

The sample holds one count of this clonotype. The genes are TRBV2 and TRBJ2-4, with unresolved D. The germline CDR1 and CDR2 sequences are SNHLY and FYNNEI. V was trimmed by 6 bases and J by 5 bases, leaving 17 bases between them. This CDR3 is 15 amino acids long. The CDR3 region is CASRTLGPAQNIQYF. The DNA for the CDR3 is TGTGCCAGCAGGACCCTAGGACCGGCTCAAAACATTCAGTACTTC.

There are a few counts of this clonotype. This rearrangement joins TRBV6-2 or TRBV6-3 to TRBJ1-5; D unclear. Trimming removed 2 bases at V and 3 bases at J, with 5 bases between. Germline CDR1 and CDR2: MNHEY and SVGEGT. CDR3 length: 13 amino acids. CDR3 in DNA: TGTGCCAGCAGTTACCCGCCCAATCAGCCCCAGCATTTT. Its protein is CASSYPPNQPQHF.

This clonotype was picked up a small number of times. The chain joins TRBV11-2 to TRBJ2-5; perhaps TRBD2 as D (6 bases). V was shortened by 4 bases and J by 4 bases, with 16 bases between the two germline ends. This CDR3 is 15 amino acids long. CDR1 and CDR2 from the germline V gene are SGHAT and FQNNGV. The CDR3 protein is CASSSNLAWGETQYF. The CDR3 bases are TGTGCCAGCAGCTCGAACCTAGCGTGGGGAGAGACCCAGTACTTC.

In its sample, this clonotype was seen many times. The gene calls are TRBV12-3 or TRBV12-4 and TRBJ2-1; 9 bases fit TRBD2. The CDR3 consists of 13 residues. The V segment lost 8 bases and the J segment 4 bases; nucleotides outside the gene matches: 3. CDR3 sequence: CASLAGSYNEQFF. Written as DNA, the CDR3 is TGTGCCAGCCTAGCGGGGTCGTACAATGAGCAGTTCTTC.

The V gene is TRBV20-1, the J gene TRBJ1-2, with a possible D match to TRBD1 (5 bases). V lost 6 bases to trimming and J lost 0 bases, with 14 bases between them. The CDR3 is 14 amino acids. The germline V gene has CDR1 DFQATT and CDR2 SNEGSKA (reference sequence). The CDR3: CSALYRFSNYGYTF. The CDR3 DNA sequence: TGCAGTGCCCTCTACAGGTTCTCTAACTATGGCTACACCTTC.

This clonotype was counted only a few times. V and J are TRBV7-9 and TRBJ2-7, with D unresolved. The CDR3 is 14 amino acids. Trimming left V 4 bases short and J 5 bases short, with 15 bases between. Germline CDR1 SEHNR, CDR2 FQNEAQ (reference sequence). DNA of the CDR3: TGTGCCAGCAGCTCCGAAGAGAGTGGGAACGAGCAGTACTTC. This gives the protein CASSSEESGNEQYF. Full variable domain (remainder filled in from reference TRBV7-9 and TRBJ2-7): DTGVSQNPRHKITKRGQNVTFRCDPISEHNRLYWYRQTLGQGPEFLTYFQNEAQLEKSRLLSDRFSAERPKGSFSTLEIQRTEQGDSAMYLCASSSEESGNEQYFGPGTRLTVT.

This clonotype has only a few counts. This sequence joins TRBV20-1 and TRBJ2-1; 9 bases line up with TRBD2. CDR3 length: 15 residues. Per the germline V gene, CDR1 is DFQATT and CDR2 is SNEGSKA (reference sequence). The junction had 10 bases not matched to a gene; V was cut back by 5 bases and J by 5 bases. The CDR3 nucleotides are TGCAGTGCTGGAGGCGGGGGGGCTTTCGACAATGAGCAGTTCTTC. Amino acids: CSAGGGGAFDNEQFF.

The sample holds a few counts of this clonotype. The gene calls are TRBV5-1 and TRBJ2-3, with D perhaps TRBD1 or TRBD2 (6 bases each). Trimming stripped 2 bases from V and 1 base from J, with 11 bases between. The CDR3 contains 15 residues. The V gene's germline CDR1 is SGHRS and CDR2 YFSETQ. The CDR3 spells CASSLGGHGTDTQYF. The CDR3 nucleotides read TGCGCCAGCAGCTTAGGGGGGCACGGCACAGATACGCAGTATTTT.

The rearrangement links TRBV11-2 to TRBJ2-5; no definite D call. V lost 1 base and J lost 2, with 11 bases in between. The CDR3 consists of 15 residues. Germline V gene lookup returns CDR1 SGHAT and CDR2 FQNNGV. CDR3 DNA: TGTGCCAGCAGCTTAGCTTTGGGTAATCAAGAGACCCAGTACTTC. Its protein product is CASSLALGNQETQYF.

The gene calls are TRBV9 and TRBJ1-2; D might be TRBD1 (5 bases). The CDR3 spans 17 residues. V was pared by 0 bases and J by 8 bases, with 23 bases between. Germline V CDR1 and CDR2: SGDLS, YYNGEE. The CDR3 bases are TGTGCCAGCAGCGTAGGGGACGGGGTCAGCGATCTTAGGGGCTACACCTTC. It specifies CASSVGDGVSDLRGYTF.

This clonotype was counted a few times. The chain has TRBV20-1 and TRBJ2-7; the D is unclear. Per germline, CDR1 DFQATT and CDR2 SNEGSKA (reference sequence). V lost 3 bases, J lost 6 bases, and 12 bases lay in between. The CDR3 contains 12 residues. CDR3 sequence reads: CSARNQRGEQYF. DNA for the CDR3: TGCAGTGCTAGGAACCAGCGCGGCGAGCAGTACTTC.

The chain carries TRBV29-1 and TRBJ1-2; no firm D call. CDR1 is SQVTM, CDR2 ANQGSEA, per germline. Trimming took 4 bases from V and 8 from J, leaving 8 bases between them. The CDR3 runs to 10 residues. The CDR3 sequence: CSVAAYGYTF. CDR3 DNA sequence: TGCAGCGTTGCCGCCTACGGCTACACCTTC.

This chain links TRBV5-1 with TRBJ1-6; no clear D gene. Trimming removed 4 bases at V and 9 bases at J, with 23 bases between. CDR1 SGHRS and CDR2 YFSETQ come from the germline V gene. There are 17 residues in the CDR3. CDR3 protein: CASSQWEGVGVGSPLHF. As DNA, the CDR3 is TGCGCCAGCAGCCAGTGGGAGGGAGTTGGTGTTGGTTCACCCCTCCACTTT.